This TCR beta chain emerged from a study of cytomegalovirus exposure and HLA in healthy donors (TCRdb year 2017). Regarding the study in general: According to a later analysis, the approximately 120 validation repertoires were produced on the same platform as the 700 or so repertoires of the first cohort. The study aimed to test whether cataloging public T cell receptors could reveal signatures of past pathogen exposure. In addition to the first cohort of roughly 700 subjects, a separate validation cohort of approximately 110 different subjects was used. To predict cytomegalovirus infection status, the study combined high-throughput TCR immunosequencing, statistical association of individual TCRs with disease status, and machine learning.

Separate from the approximately 700-subject first cohort, the validation cohort of roughly 110 subjects was the group to which the donors belonged. Details on this clone: Its target antigen remains unknown. Qualities for individual bases were not recorded, and no much larger clone is one base off.

Library construction relied on the immunoSEQ multiplex PCR assay. From the authors' description of their analysis: To diagnose cytomegalovirus status from the catalog of TCR beta chain sequences, a statistical classification framework was built. This immuneACCESS table, as held by TCRdb, lists in-frame sequences with V and J called but not all clones. Of the missing ones, under half trace to an unresolved V gene in checked studies; the others have no known cause. V, J and clone size derive from that table, while D and trimming were established from the DNA sequence. This sample comprises a few hundred thousand clones, about nine tenths of them detected only once. 0.75% to 0.85% of the sample comes from the top ten. Findings and caveats that apply to the study as a whole: In a later analysis, TCRs clustered in the first cohort were found to also tend to co-occur in the 130 or so validation repertoires, with approximately 94% of cluster scores above 0. In vitro tests confirmed that a few of the cytomegalovirus-associated TCR beta chains recognize cytomegalovirus antigens. Most TCR sequences were observed very rarely across donors, whereas some public TCRs were present in many individuals. All 120 or so repertoires were used to score co-occurrence in the validation cohort in a later analysis, because that analysis had no HLA typing for the cohort. The study listed around 160 TCR beta chains as associated with cytomegalovirus. In both the original and validation cohorts, the classifier was reported to diagnose cytomegalovirus status with high specificity and sensitivity. According to the authors, the approach could potentially be generalized to other disease states and immunological phenotypes.

V gives up 1 base and J gives up 4 bases, and the segment between their germline ends measures 13 bases. Per the germline V gene (reference sequence), LNHDA is the CDR1 and SQIVND is the CDR2. CDR3 length: 15 amino acids, cysteine to phenylalanine. Here the CDR3 DNA is all that survives: 45 bases in frame from base 1. This clonotype was obtained from a woman aged 18-29 years in good health and CMV-seronegative. The source material was PBMCs. The chain uses TRBV19 and TRBJ1-1; TRBD1 might be the D gene, on 5 matching bases. The CDR3 region: CASSIGPQGSTEAFF. The nucleotide sequence reads as follows: TGTGCCAGTAGTATAGGGCCCCAGGGAAGCACTGAAGCTTTCTTT.